The rows below give T cell receptor beta chains drawn from one sample of a study of identifying expanded T cells in peripheral blood. Sequenced by immunoSEQ multiplex PCR; TCRdb stores in-frame clones only, minus some. The table includes over 90,000 clones, around 90% detected once. Sequenced: blood. These TCRs come from a person aged 18-70 years in good health. Both conserved end residues are part of each CDR3. D genes are given only for firm matches. Rows give clone size only sometimes, using once, few, many, or a class for an expanded clone.

clone_size	d_call	v_call	j_call	cdr3_aa	cdr3_nt
once	-	TRBV19	TRBJ1-5	CASSKADNQPQHF	TGTGCCAGTAGTAAGGCGGATAATCAGCCCCAGCATTTT
-	TRBD1	TRBV25-1	TRBJ1-2	CASGGTDLNYGYTF	TGTGCCAGCGGAGGGACAGATCTTAACTATGGCTACACCTTC
medium-sized	-	TRBV4-1	TRBJ2-6	CASSQEPGAGANVLTF	TGCGCCAGCAGCCAAGAACCGGGGGCTGGGGCCAACGTCCTGACTTTC
-	TRBD1	TRBV6-5	TRBJ2-7	CASSYGGQGSEQYF	TGTGCCAGCAGTTACGGGGGACAGGGGTCCGAGCAGTACTTC
once	-	TRBV7-9	TRBJ2-7	CASSAGARSYEQYF	TGTGCCAGCTCCGCGGGGGCTCGGTCCTACGAGCAGTACTTC
-	TRBD1	TRBV6-5	TRBJ2-7	CASSLGGTGVYEQYF	TGTGCCAGCAGTCTTGGTGGGACAGGGGTTTACGAGCAGTACTTC
few	-	TRBV27	TRBJ2-6	CASSFRVNAGANVLTF	TGTGCCAGCAGTTTTAGGGTTAACGCTGGGGCCAACGTCCTGACTTTC
few	-	TRBV19	TRBJ1-2	CASSTIPGRTNYGYTF	TGTGCCAGTAGTACTATCCCCGGCAGAACTAACTATGGCTACACCTTC
few	-	TRBV30	TRBJ1-1	CAWNLHGNTEAFF	TGTGCCTGGAATCTGCATGGGAACACTGAAGCTTTCTTT
-	-	TRBV11-2	TRBJ2-2	CASSLRRATRAAGELFF	TGTGCCAGCAGCTTACGTAGGGCGACTAGAGCGGCCGGGGAGCTGTTTTTT
-	-	TRBV2	TRBJ2-5	CASKGQRTSQETQYF	TGTGCCAGCAAAGGACAGAGGACCTCCCAAGAGACCCAGTACTTC
once	-	TRBV2	TRBJ2-5	CASSAGTTAARQTQYF	TGTGCCAGCAGTGCGGGAACAACCGCGGCCCGTCAGACCCAGTACTTC
-	-	TRBV19	TRBJ1-4	CASRTNEKLFF	TGTGCCAGTAGGACTAATGAAAAACTGTTTTTT
-	-	TRBV7-6	TRBJ2-7	CASSLVGDGVYEQYF	TGTGCCAGCAGCTTAGTAGGGGACGGAGTATACGAGCAGTACTTC
-	TRBD1	TRBV29-1	TRBJ2-3	CSSTGSSDTQYF	TGCAGCTCGACAGGGAGCTCAGATACGCAGTATTTT
-	-	TRBV27	TRBJ2-1	CASKTGGPAYNEQFF	TGTGCCAGTAAAACGGGGGGCCCAGCCTACAATGAGCAGTTCTTC